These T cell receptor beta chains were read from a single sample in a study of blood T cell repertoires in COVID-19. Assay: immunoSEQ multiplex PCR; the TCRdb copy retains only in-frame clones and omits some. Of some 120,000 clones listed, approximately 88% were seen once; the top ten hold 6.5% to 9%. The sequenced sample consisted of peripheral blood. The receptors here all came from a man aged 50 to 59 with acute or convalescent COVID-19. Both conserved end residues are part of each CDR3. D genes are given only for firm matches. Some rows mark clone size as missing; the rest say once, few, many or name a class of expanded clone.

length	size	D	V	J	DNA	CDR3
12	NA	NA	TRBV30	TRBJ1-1	TGTGCCTGGAGTAGGGGTAGAACTGAAGCTTTCTTT	CAWSRGRTEAFF
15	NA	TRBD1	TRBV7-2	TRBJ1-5	TGTGCCAGCAGGCTACAGGGGGCCAACAATCAGCCCCAGCATTTT	CASRLQGANNQPQHF
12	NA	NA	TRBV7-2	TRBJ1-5	TGTGCCAGCAGCCCGTACAATCAGCCCCAGCATTTT	CASSPYNQPQHF
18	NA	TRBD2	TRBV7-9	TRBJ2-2	TGTGCCAGCAGTCCACGGACTAGCGGCCGCGGGAACACCGGGGAGCTGTTTTTT	CASSPRTSGRGNTGELFF
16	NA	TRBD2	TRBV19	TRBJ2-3	TGTGCCAGTAGTAGAGCCAGCGGGAGTGGGACAGATACGCAGTATTTT	CASSRASGSGTDTQYF
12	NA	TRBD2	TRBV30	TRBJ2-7	TGTGCCTGGACCACCACTAGCGACGAGCAGTACTTC	CAWTTTSDEQYF
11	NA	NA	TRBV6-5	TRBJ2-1	TGTGCCAGCAGCGTAGAAACCCGGGAGTTCTTC	CASSVETREFF
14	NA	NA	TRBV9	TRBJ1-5	TGTGCCAGCAGCGGTGGACCGTGGGGGGAGCCCCAGCATTTT	CASSGGPWGEPQHF
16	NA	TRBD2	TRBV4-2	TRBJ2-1	TGTGCCAGCAGCTACGGGACTAGCGGGAGAAACAATGAGCAGTTCTTC	CASSYGTSGRNNEQFF
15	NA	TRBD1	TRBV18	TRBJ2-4	TGTGCCAGCTCAACAGGGGGTGCGGCCAAAAACATTCAGTACTTC	CASSTGGAAKNIQYF
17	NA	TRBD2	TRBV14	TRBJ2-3	TGTGCCAGCAGCCAAGAAAGCGGGAGAATGACTACAGATACGCAGTATTTT	CASSQESGRMTTDTQYF
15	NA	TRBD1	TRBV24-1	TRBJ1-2	TGTGCCACCAGTGATCCATTGACAGGGGGCTATGGCTACACCTTC	CATSDPLTGGYGYTF
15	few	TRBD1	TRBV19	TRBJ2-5	TGTGCCAGTAGTACCGGGACAGGGAGAAGGGAGACCCAGTACTTC	CASSTGTGRRETQYF
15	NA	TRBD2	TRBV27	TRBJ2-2	TGTGCCAGCAGTATAGCGGGAGTTCCCACCGGGGAGCTGTTTTTT	CASSIAGVPTGELFF
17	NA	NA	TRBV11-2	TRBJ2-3	TGTGCCAGCAGCTTAGATTCACGGGAGTGGGGGACAGATACGCAGTATTTT	CASSLDSREWGTDTQYF
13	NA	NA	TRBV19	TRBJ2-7	TGTGCCAGTAGCCACCATCAAGGGGGCGAGCAGTACTTC	CASSHHQGGEQYF